This is a list of T cell receptor beta chains from one sample in a study of shared clonotypes between healthy human individuals. Sequencing was performed with immunoSEQ multiplex PCR; in TCRdb, only in-frame clones are kept and a portion is missing. The table shows roughly 2.2 million clones, with less than 95% occurring only once. Sample: naive CD4+ T cells from PBMCs. The receptors come from a man in his late teens or twenties in good health. Some clones in this sample may be carry-over from other donors' samples. Both conserved end residues are part of each CDR3. A D gene is named only where the DNA matches it firmly. The size entry is marked missing in some rows and otherwise reads once, few, many or a size class.

cdr3_nt | cdr3_aa | j_call | clone_size | d_call | v_call
TGCGCCAGCAGCCGTCAACGGGACAGCTATGGCTACACCTTC | CASSRQRDSYGYTF | TRBJ1-2 | few | TRBD1 | TRBV5-1
TGTGCCAGCAGCTTAGCGGCCGGGGTAGCGGGAGATGCGAACACCGGGGAGCTGTTTTTT | CASSLAAGVAGDANTGELFF | TRBJ2-2 | - | TRBD2 | TRBV7-6
TGTGCCAGCAGTTTTTCCGGCCTCCTGGACAGGGGGGCTCAGAACACCGGGGAGCTGTTTTTT | CASSFSGLLDRGAQNTGELFF | TRBJ2-2 | - | TRBD1 | TRBV28
TGTGCCAGTAGATCTCATTTTAGCACAGATACGCAGTATTTT | CASRSHFSTDTQYF | TRBJ2-3 | - | - | TRBV19
TGCGCCAGCAGCTTGGCAGGGGTCAGGAACACCATATATTTT | CASSLAGVRNTIYF | TRBJ1-3 | - | - | TRBV5-1
TGTGCCACCGCGACAGGGTCGGCCTACGAGCAGTACTTC | CATATGSAYEQYF | TRBJ2-7 | - | TRBD1 | TRBV10-3
TGTGCCAGCAGCTTCGTGGACTACGAGCAGTACTTC | CASSFVDYEQYF | TRBJ2-7 | - | - | TRBV11-2
TGTGCCAGCGACAGGAGCTCCTACGAGCAGTACTTC | CASDRSSYEQYF | TRBJ2-7 | - | - | TRBV2
TGTGCCAGCAGCCCCCGCCAACTAAACAGGGATCGGGATGGCTACACCTTC | CASSPRQLNRDRDGYTF | TRBJ1-2 | - | - | TRBV7-8
TGTGCCAGCCGGGACAGGGTCGACGAGCAGTACTTC | CASRDRVDEQYF | TRBJ2-7 | - | TRBD1 | TRBV2
TGTGCCAGCAGCACGGGACTAGATAGGGGTGGCTACGAGCAGTACTTC | CASSTGLDRGGYEQYF | TRBJ2-7 | - | TRBD2 | TRBV5-4
TGTGCCTGGAGTGTTGACAGGGCGGGTGGCTACACCTTC | CAWSVDRAGGYTF | TRBJ1-2 | once | TRBD1 | TRBV30
TGTGCCAGCAGCCGAGCGCTCGGACAGATGAACACTGAAGCTTTCTTT | CASSRALGQMNTEAFF | TRBJ1-1 | - | - | TRBV28
TGTGCCAGCAGCCCGACTGGAAACACCATATATTTT | CASSPTGNTIYF | TRBJ1-3 | - | - | TRBV11-2
TGTGCCAGCAGAACCTACACTGAAGCTTTCTTT | CASRTYTEAFF | TRBJ1-1 | - | - | TRBV6-1
TGTGCCATCAGTGAGTCGACAGGGGGCATTTCAGCTGGGGCCAACGTCCTGACTTTC | CAISESTGGISAGANVLTF | TRBJ2-6 | once | TRBD1 | TRBV10-3
TGTGCCAGCAGCCTACCGATTCCAAGGAGAAACACCATATATTTT | CASSLPIPRRNTIYF | TRBJ1-3 | - | - | TRBV7-8
TGCGCCAGCAGCTTACAGGGAATTAAGTCCTACAATGAGCAGTTCTTC | CASSLQGIKSYNEQFF | TRBJ2-1 | - | - | TRBV5-1
TGTGCCAGCAGTTTTGGCAGGGTGTGGTTAGGCACTGAAGCTTTCTTT | CASSFGRVWLGTEAFF | TRBJ1-1 | - | - | TRBV6-5
TGTGCCAGCAGTTTAGGACAGGGGCTTTCAGAAGAGACCCAGTACTTC | CASSLGQGLSEETQYF | TRBJ2-5 | - | TRBD1 | TRBV28
TGCGCCAGCAGCTTGGGACTAGCGGGAGGTACCTACGAGCAGTACTTC | CASSLGLAGGTYEQYF | TRBJ2-7 | - | TRBD2 | TRBV5-1
TGTGCCAGCAGTTCTCCACCGGGACAGGGGAGCGAAAAACTGTTTTTT | CASSSPPGQGSEKLFF | TRBJ1-4 | - | TRBD1 | TRBV28
TGTGCCAGCAGTTCCCTCCCGGGGGCCGGTGGCTACACCTTC | CASSSLPGAGGYTF | TRBJ1-2 | once | - | TRBV27
TGTGCCTGGAGTGTAGGGAGCGGAGGGGGGAACATTCAGTACTTC | CAWSVGSGGGNIQYF | TRBJ2-4 | - | - | TRBV30
TGCGCCAGCAGCCCCAGCTTGGGCAGGGGGCAGCCCCAGCATTTT | CASSPSLGRGQPQHF | TRBJ1-5 | - | TRBD1 | TRBV5-1
TGTGCCAGCAGCGACAGGGTCACCGGGGAGCTGTTTTTT | CASSDRVTGELFF | TRBJ2-2 | - | TRBD1 | TRBV5-8
TGTGCCAGTACAACTACCGGCACAGATACGCAGTATTTT | CASTTTGTDTQYF | TRBJ2-3 | - | - | TRBV19
TGCGCCAGCAGCTTGTTAGGACAGGGCAATCAGCCCCAGCATTTT | CASSLLGQGNQPQHF | TRBJ1-5 | once | TRBD1 | TRBV5-1
TGTGCCAGCAGTCGGGGGGACGGCTCTGAAGCTTTCTTT | CASSRGDGSEAFF | TRBJ1-1 | - | - | TRBV2
TGTGCCAGCAGCCTTGGATACAGGGGGCGGAATGAGCAGTTCTTC | CASSLGYRGRNEQFF | TRBJ2-1 | - | TRBD1 | TRBV28
TGCGCCAGCAGCCAAGATCCGACAGCCTACGAGCAGTACTTC | CASSQDPTAYEQYF | TRBJ2-7 | - | - | TRBV4-1
TGTGCCACCAGCAGAGATCTGGGCGGTTCTTACGAAAAACTGTTTTTT | CATSRDLGGSYEKLFF | TRBJ1-4 | - | - | TRBV15
TGTGCCAGCAGCTTATTGGAGGTCGGGGAGCAGTTCTTC | CASSLLEVGEQFF | TRBJ2-1 | - | - | TRBV7-3
TGTGCCAGCAGTTCTCGGACAGGGGCAGAAGCTTTCTTT | CASSSRTGAEAFF | TRBJ1-1 | - | TRBD1 | TRBV6-4
TGTGCCAGCACCCCGTGGACGATGGGCAATCAGCCCCAGCATTTT | CASTPWTMGNQPQHF | TRBJ1-5 | - | - | TRBV28
TGTGCCAGTAGTATACAGGGGGGCAATCAGCCCCAGCATTTT | CASSIQGGNQPQHF | TRBJ1-5 | few | TRBD1 | TRBV19
TGTGCCAGCAGCCCGAACATAGCGGGAGCAAGCTACAATGAGCAGTTCTTC | CASSPNIAGASYNEQFF | TRBJ2-1 | - | TRBD2 | TRBV7-3
TGTGCCAGCAGCTTTAGAAGCGGGAGCTACAATGAGCAGTTCTTC | CASSFRSGSYNEQFF | TRBJ2-1 | - | TRBD2 | TRBV11-2
TGTGCCAGCAGTGAATTGGGGGAGCGGGTCTACGGCTACACCTTC | CASSELGERVYGYTF | TRBJ1-2 | - | - | TRBV6-1
TGTGCCAGCAGTGAAGCGCTTAGCAATCAGCCCCAGCATTTT | CASSEALSNQPQHF | TRBJ1-5 | few | - | TRBV2
TGTGCCAGCAGTTTATCGGGGGGTACAGATACGCAGTATTTT | CASSLSGGTDTQYF | TRBJ2-3 | - | - | TRBV27
TGTGCCAGCATCCCCCATAGCGGGAGGGCCGGGACCCAGTACTTC | CASIPHSGRAGTQYF | TRBJ2-5 | - | TRBD2 | TRBV2
TGCAGCGTAAAACAGGGCGCCTACAATGAGCAGTTCTTC | CSVKQGAYNEQFF | TRBJ2-1 | - | - | TRBV29-1
TGTGCCAGCAGAGGGAATAAGGGTGAAAAACTGTTTTTT | CASRGNKGEKLFF | TRBJ1-4 | - | - | TRBV27
TGTGCCAGCAGGGAGACAGGGGGACTGAATGAGCAGTTCTTC | CASRETGGLNEQFF | TRBJ2-1 | - | TRBD1 | TRBV2
TGTGCCAGCTCACCACCTCGCCAGGGGGGTCTGTTCACTGAAGCTTTCTTT | CASSPPRQGGLFTEAFF | TRBJ1-1 | - | TRBD1 | TRBV18
TGCGCCAGCAGCTTGGGACAACTAGGCCGCTACAATGAGCAGTTCTTC | CASSLGQLGRYNEQFF | TRBJ2-1 | - | - | TRBV5-1
TGTGCCAGCAGCCGGGCCGGGGGTCGTGGGGTAGGCACTGAAGCTTTCTTT | CASSRAGGRGVGTEAFF | TRBJ1-1 | few | - | TRBV4-2
TGTGCCAGTAGTACGGACTTCAATCAGCCCCAGCATTTT | CASSTDFNQPQHF | TRBJ1-5 | - | - | TRBV19
TGTGCCAGCAGTCGACAGGGTAACCCCTATGGCTACACCTTC | CASSRQGNPYGYTF | TRBJ1-2 | - | TRBD1 | TRBV6-5
TGCGCCAGCAGCTTGGGGACAGGGTTAGACCAGCCCCAGCATTTT | CASSLGTGLDQPQHF | TRBJ1-5 | - | TRBD1 | TRBV5-1
TGCAGTGCTAGGCGGGGGGAGCAGTTCTTC | CSARRGEQFF | TRBJ2-1 | once | TRBD2 | TRBV20-1